This record looks at one T cell receptor (beta chain) sequence and its context. What it recognizes is unknown. This record belongs to a study of post-analysis software for immune sequencing data. Study as a whole: Relapsing-remitting, secondary progressive and progressive-relapsing forms made up the multiple sclerosis disease courses. General study points: There was significantly lower normalized Chao1 diversity in multiple sclerosis patients than in controls. TRBV5-6, TRBV5-1 and TRBV20-1 were among roughly five TRBV segments more frequent in patients than controls.

This CDR3 region has 13 residues. Germline V lookup: CDR1 DFQATT, CDR2 SNEGSKA (reference sequence). Trimming cost V 7 bases and J 4 bases; bases outside gene matches: 4. Researchers reported that TCR beta cDNA libraries carried unique molecular identifiers. The T cell input of about 0.9 to 10 million gave around 540,000 cDNA molecules. TCRdb re-analysed the PCR reads in MiXCR, keeping a single row per CDR3 protein. Here the sample spans about 540,000 distinct CDR3 sequences, around a third being singletons. The clonotype originates from a girl between 2 and 17 years old with multiple sclerosis. This chain uses TRBV20-1 with TRBJ2-7; 13 bases line up with TRBD2. The sample was blood. CDR3 coding DNA: TGCAGTGGAACGGGACTAGCGGGGTACGAGCAGTACTTC. Protein: CSGTGLAGYEQYF.